The 23 T cell receptor beta chains below come from one sample, sequenced in a study of vaccination and CD4 T cells after COVID-19. Their specific antigens are unknown. Treatment indicated: approximately 10-day PBMC culture with coronavirus spike peptide pools or control peptides (ViraFEST assay). Gathered ahead of the COVID-19 pandemic (2011-2018) were the CD4+ T cells of the unexposed donor. The assay that was used to sequence DNA from cultured CD4+ T cells was the Oncomine TCR Beta short-read assay. Genomic DNA extraction was carried out from cultured CD4+ T cells. MiXCR was run by TCRdb on the PCR reads, yielding one entry per CDR3 protein. This table has 11,000 or so distinct CDR3 sequences, 25% to 35% appearing once. The sample taken for sequencing was CD4+ T cells from blood, cultured in vitro. These receptors came from a human donor in good health.

This rearrangement joins TRBV29-1 to TRBJ2-3, with 7 bases that match TRBD2. Germline CDR1 is SQVTM and CDR2 is ANQGSEA. V lost 6 bases, J lost 5 bases, and 2 bases stayed unmatched. The CDR3 contains 11 residues. The CDR3 DNA reads TGCAGCGTCCCGGGGGGAGATACGCAGTATTTT. Protein: CSVPGGDTQYF.

The V gene is TRBV2, the J gene TRBJ1-1; no clear D. V gave up 7 bases and J gave up 2 bases, with 14 bases separating them. CDR1 SNHLY and CDR2 FYNNEI come from the germline V gene. The CDR3 totals 14 residues. In nucleotides, the CDR3 is TGTGCCAGCACCGACCGACGGGGAAACACTGAAGCTTTCTTT. Translating gives CASTDRRGNTEAFF.

The chain employs TRBV6-1 and TRBJ2-3; 7 bases fit TRBD1. Per the germline V gene, CDR1 is MNHNS and CDR2 is SASEGT. Trimming took 7 bases from V and 5 from J; bases not matched to a gene: 15. The CDR3 consists of 16 residues. CDR3 nucleotides: TGTGCCAGCAAAAAAACGACAGGGTTGCACTTAGATACGCAGTATTTT. This gives the protein CASKKTTGLHLDTQYF.

This clonotype was seen a handful of times. The chain links TRBV25-1 to TRBJ2-5; D may be TRBD1 or TRBD2 (6 bases each). The CDR3 runs to 14 residues. The V and J ends lost 4 bases and 7 bases respectively, with 16 bases between them. Per germline, CDR1 MGHDK and CDR2 SYGVNS. CDR3 bases: TGTGCCAGCAGTGTTGGGAGGACAGAAGGGACCCAGTACTTC. It yields the protein CASSVGRTEGTQYF.

This clonotype was seen a handful of times. The chain couples TRBV7-3 to TRBJ2-1; 10 positions match TRBD2. There are 15 residues in the CDR3. From germline, CDR1 is SGHTA and CDR2 FQGTGA. V gave up 5 bases and J gave up 7 bases; unmatched junction bases: 8. Here the CDR3 reads CASSVRLAGHNEQFF. CDR3 in DNA: TGTGCCAGCAGCGTCCGACTAGCGGGCCATAATGAGCAGTTCTTC.

This clonotype was seen a single time. J is TRBJ2-7 and V is TRBV5-1; 9 bases are a match to TRBD2. The V and J ends lost 3 bases and 5 bases, in that order; junction bases with no gene match: 12. This CDR3 spans 16 amino acids. Germline V gene data show CDR1 as SGHRS and CDR2 as YFSETQ. CDR3 bases: TGCGCCAGCAGCTCTATAGCGGGGGCCGTTTCCCACGAGCAGTACTTC. Protein: CASSSIAGAVSHEQYF.

This clonotype occurred a few times. CDR3 in DNA: TGTGCCAGTAGTCTGGGACAAAGCAATCAGCCCCAGCATTTT. Amino acids: CASSLGQSNQPQHF. This sequence joins TRBV19 and TRBJ1-5, with D possibly being TRBD1 (6 bases). The V end lost 5 bases, the J end lost 1 base, and 9 bases lay between the germline ends. The CDR3 sequence is 14 residues long. Germline V lookup: CDR1 LNHDA, CDR2 SQIVND (reference sequence).

The rearrangement joins TRBV28 to TRBJ1-5; TRBD1 agrees at 7 bases. The J segment lost 0 bases and the V segment lost 8 bases, leaving 7 bases of the junction unmatched. This CDR3 contains 15 residues. The germline CDR1 and CDR2 sequences are MDHEN and SYDVKM. CDR3 region: CASRGGGLSNQPQHF. The CDR3 DNA is TGTGCCAGCCGAGGAGGGGGCCTTAGCAATCAGCCCCAGCATTTT.

V and J are TRBV14 and TRBJ1-6; TRBD1 aligns across 7 bases. V lost 3 bases to trimming and J lost 2 bases; unmatched junction nucleotides: 7. This CDR3 contains 17 residues. Per the germline V gene, CDR1 is SGHDN and CDR2 is FVKESK. CDR3 sequence (DNA): TGTGCCAGCAGCCAGACACGACAGGGTGCCTATAATTCACCCCTCCACTTT. Amino acids: CASSQTRQGAYNSPLHF.

The chain links TRBV7-9 to TRBJ2-5; weak D call: TRBD1 (6 bases). The V and J ends lost 1 base and 5 bases respectively, with 20 bases between them. CDR1 is SEHNR and CDR2 is FQNEAQ in the germline V gene (reference sequence). The CDR3 length is 17 residues. For the CDR3, the DNA is TGTGCCAGCAGCTTAGAGTGGGGGCGCGGGTTCCGGGAGACCCAGTACTTC. Translation: CASSLEWGRGFRETQYF.

This chain links TRBV6-2 or TRBV6-3 with TRBJ2-3; D not resolved. The length of the CDR3 is 11 residues. From germline, CDR1 is MNHEY and CDR2 SVGEGT. Trimming removed 7 bases from V and 1 base from J, with 3 bases in between. CDR3 coding DNA: TGTGCCAGCAAACGCACAGATACGCAGTATTTT. Translation gives CASKRTDTQYF.

The gene calls are TRBV24-1 and TRBJ2-1, with D unclear. The germline V gene has CDR1 KGHDR and CDR2 SFDVKD. There are 14 residues in the CDR3. Trimming left V 2 bases short and J 7 bases short, with 11 bases between. CDR3 protein: CATSDYPGKNEQFF. CDR3 in DNA: TGTGCCACCAGTGATTATCCAGGCAAGAATGAGCAGTTCTTC.

This clonotype was seen a handful of times. CDR3 in amino acids: CASSFIHQETQYF. In DNA form, the CDR3 reads TGTGCCAGCAGTTTCATTCACCAAGAGACCCAGTACTTC. The chain recombines TRBV28 with TRBJ2-5, with D unclear. Germline CDR1 and CDR2: MDHEN and SYDVKM. V lost 3 bases, J lost 0 bases, and 5 bases lay in between. The CDR3 sequence is 13 residues long.

This clonotype has just a few counts. The rearrangement joins TRBV20-1 to TRBJ1-1, with D tentatively TRBD1 (5 bases). The V gene lost 3 bases and the J gene lost 11 bases, with 16 bases spanning the gap. Germline CDR1 is DFQATT and CDR2 is SNEGSKA (reference sequence). The CDR3 contains 12 residues. CDR3 sequence reads: CSASGTGSEAFF. The DNA for the CDR3 is TGCAGTGCTAGCGGAACAGGTTCAGAGGCTTTCTTT.

This clonotype was observed once. The V gene is TRBV30, the J gene TRBJ1-1, with 7 positions matching TRBD1. From germline, CDR1 is GTSNPN and CDR2 SVGIG (reference sequence). Losses at the gene ends were 0 bases for V and 1 base for J; bases not matched to a gene: 8. The CDR3 sequence is 16 residues long. The CDR3 DNA reads as TGTGCCTGGAGTGTACGAGCCTCAGGGGGGAACACTGAAGCTTTCTTT. Translation: CAWSVRASGGNTEAFF.

This chain links TRBV5-4 with TRBJ2-2; TRBD2 matches 12 bases. This CDR3 spans 15 amino acids. Germline CDR1 and CDR2: SGHNT and YYREEE (reference sequence). Trimming cost V 4 bases and J 3 bases; bases outside gene matches: 1. CDR3 DNA sequence: TGTGCCAGCAGCGGACTAGCGGGACACACCGGGGAGCTGTTTTTT. Its translation: CASSGLAGHTGELFF.

Only a few counts were recorded for this clonotype. This sequence joins TRBV27 and TRBJ2-7, with D possibly matching TRBD1 (5 bases). Germline CDR1 reads MNHEY; CDR2 reads SMNVEV (reference sequence). This CDR3 contains 14 residues. V lost 6 bases, J lost 2 bases, and 14 bases lay in between. CDR3 amino acids: CASRFRAGPYEQYF. The CDR3, as DNA: TGTGCCAGCAGATTCAGGGCCGGCCCCTACGAGCAGTACTTC.

This clonotype is medium-sized within its sample. The CDR3 loop reads CATSDPDRYGETQYF. DNA of the CDR3: TGTGCCACCAGTGACCCTGACAGGTATGGAGAGACCCAGTACTTC. The chain recombines TRBV24-1 with TRBJ2-5, with a tentative D call TRBD1 (6 bases). The germline gives CDR1 KGHDR, CDR2 SFDVKD. Trimming cost V 4 bases and J 4 bases, with 15 bases left between them. The CDR3 contains 15 residues.

The chain employs TRBV20-1 and TRBJ2-1, with no clear D. The V end lost 7 bases, the J end lost 5 bases, and 6 bases lay between the germline ends. The germline V gene encodes CDR1 DFQATT and CDR2 SNEGSKA (reference sequence). This CDR3 contains 10 residues. The CDR3 DNA is TGCAGTGTCGACCACAATGAGCAGTTCTTC. Its protein is CSVDHNEQFF.

This clonotype was counted only a few times. The chain uses TRBV19 and TRBJ1-1; D is uncertain. CDR3 length: 15 residues. Germline values: CDR1 LNHDA, CDR2 SQIVND (reference sequence). The V end lost 1 base, the J end lost 4 bases, and 13 bases lay between the germline ends. The CDR3 loop is CASSIGAPGGTEAFF. The CDR3 DNA reads as TGTGCCAGTAGTATAGGGGCCCCCGGCGGCACTGAAGCTTTCTTT.

This clonotype was seen a handful of times. The chain joins TRBV7-3 to TRBJ2-3; 13 bases map to TRBD2. The trim removed 5 bases at V and 6 bases at J, leaving 8 bases unmatched. The CDR3 is 16 amino acids. Germline assignment: CDR1 SGHTA and CDR2 FQGTGA. The CDR3 DNA is TGTGCCAGCAGCACCCGGACTAGCGGGAGTGCGGATACGCAGTATTTT. Its protein product is CASSTRTSGSADTQYF.

The rearrangement uses TRBV7-3 and TRBJ2-5, with unresolved D. The CDR3 loop spans 15 amino acids. Trimming removed 5 bases at V and 1 base at J, with 14 bases between. CDR1 is SGHTA and CDR2 is FQGTGA in the germline V gene. The CDR3 is CASSVRTGSQETQYF. CDR3 in DNA: TGTGCCAGCAGCGTCCGAACGGGTTCCCAAGAGACCCAGTACTTC.

This chain connects TRBV20-1 to TRBJ2-1; perhaps D is TRBD1 or TRBD2 (6 bases each). The CDR3 runs 14 residues. Germline values: CDR1 DFQATT, CDR2 SNEGSKA (reference sequence). The V and J ends lost 3 bases and 2 bases respectively, with 11 bases between them. In nucleotides, the CDR3 is TGCAGTGCTAGTCCGGGGGCGGCCTACAATGAGCAGTTCTTC. This encodes CSASPGAAYNEQFF.